Listed below are T cell receptor beta chains from one sample, sequenced in a study of cytomegalovirus exposure and HLA in healthy donors. TCRdb's table, derived via immunoSEQ multiplex PCR, lists solely in-frame clones and lacks some. The sample contains some 99,000 clones, approximately 73% of which appear only once. Sequencing used PBMCs. These receptors were obtained from a middle-aged man in good health and CMV-seronegative. Both conserved end residues are part of each CDR3. A D gene is named only where the DNA matches it firmly. Clone size is given for some rows only: seen once, a few or many times, or a class if the clone is expanded.

D: .
J: TRBJ1-1
V: TRBV7-9
size: .
CDR3: CASSLGAGTTEAFF
DNA: TGTGCCAGCAGCTTAGGGGCAGGGACAACTGAAGCTTTCTTT

D: TRBD1
J: TRBJ1-1
V: TRBV5-1
size: few
CDR3: CASSFGSRGDTEAFF
DNA: TGCGCCAGCAGCTTTGGCTCCAGGGGGGACACTGAAGCTTTCTTT

D: TRBD1
J: TRBJ1-4
V: TRBV5-6
size: .
CDR3: CASSYRGVNEKLFF
DNA: TGTGCCAGCAGCTACAGGGGCGTGAATGAAAAACTGTTTTTT

D: .
J: TRBJ2-7
V: TRBV7-9
size: few
CDR3: CASSFGQGAQWGTIYEQYF
DNA: TGTGCCAGCAGCTTCGGGCAAGGGGCCCAATGGGGAACTATCTACGAGCAGTACTTC

D: .
J: TRBJ2-3
V: TRBV7-8
size: .
CDR3: CASSSLVQGPTDTQYF
DNA: TGTGCCAGCAGCAGCTTAGTGCAGGGCCCCACAGATACGCAGTATTTT

D: TRBD1
J: TRBJ1-1
V: TRBV5-1
size: once
CDR3: CASSLVGTGSGAFF
DNA: TGCGCCAGCAGCTTGGTAGGGACAGGTAGTGGAGCTTTCTTT

D: .
J: TRBJ2-3
V: TRBV7-9
size: .
CDR3: CASSLDAEPSTDTQYF
DNA: TGTGCCAGCAGCTTAGATGCAGAACCTAGCACAGATACGCAGTATTTT

D: TRBD1
J: TRBJ1-4
V: TRBV5-1
size: few
CDR3: CASSPGTAEKLFF
DNA: TGCGCCAGCAGCCCCGGGACAGCAGAAAAACTGTTTTTT

D: .
J: TRBJ2-2
V: TRBV9
size: .
CDR3: CAGSVQGGELFF
DNA: TGTGCCGGCAGCGTTCAGGGCGGGGAGCTGTTTTTT

D: TRBD1
J: TRBJ2-7
V: TRBV7-2
size: .
CDR3: CASSHDRGTLYEQYF
DNA: TGTGCCAGCAGCCATGACAGGGGGACTCTCTACGAGCAGTACTTC

D: TRBD2
J: TRBJ2-1
V: TRBV19
size: .
CDR3: CASSIGGAPNEQFF
DNA: TGTGCCAGTAGTATCGGGGGGGCCCCGAATGAGCAGTTCTTC

D: .
J: TRBJ2-1
V: TRBV5-4
size: .
CDR3: CASSLSTEGQFF
DNA: TGTGCCAGCAGCTTAAGCACCGAGGGGCAGTTCTTC

D: .
J: TRBJ2-7
V: TRBV6-5
size: large
CDR3: CASSYGTGVPRYEQYF
DNA: TGTGCCAGCAGTTACGGGACGGGGGTCCCGCGGTACGAGCAGTACTTC

D: .
J: TRBJ2-1
V: TRBV2
size: .
CDR3: CASTATESYNEQFF
DNA: TGTGCCAGCACGGCCACAGAATCCTACAATGAGCAGTTCTTC

D: .
J: TRBJ1-1
V: TRBV29-1
size: .
CDR3: CSVTRGRTRDTEAFF
DNA: TGCAGCGTAACCCGAGGGCGGACTAGAGACACTGAAGCTTTCTTT

D: TRBD1
J: TRBJ2-2
V: TRBV7-9
size: .
CDR3: CASTQPTGKAGELFF
DNA: TGTGCCAGCACCCAACCGACAGGGAAAGCCGGGGAGCTGTTTTTT

D: TRBD1
J: TRBJ2-7
V: TRBV6-1
size: .
CDR3: CASRGGTGIHEQYF
DNA: TGTGCCAGCAGGGGCGGGACAGGGATCCACGAGCAGTACTTC

D: TRBD1
J: TRBJ1-1
V: TRBV5-1
size: .
CDR3: CASSLDSLVQGARLGAFF
DNA: TGCGCCAGCAGCTTGGACTCTTTAGTACAGGGGGCTCGACTTGGAGCTTTCTTT

D: TRBD2
J: TRBJ2-3
V: TRBV5-1
size: few
CDR3: CASSLLAGGQADTQYF
DNA: TGCGCCAGCAGCTTACTAGCGGGGGGCCAGGCAGATACGCAGTATTTT

D: TRBD1
J: TRBJ1-1
V: TRBV29-1
size: few
CDR3: CSGRDRTNTEAFF
DNA: TGCAGCGGACGGGACAGGACGAACACTGAAGCTTTCTTT

D: TRBD1
J: TRBJ1-2
V: TRBV29-1
size: .
CDR3: CSARQGENGYTF
DNA: TGCAGCGCAAGACAGGGGGAGAATGGCTACACCTTC

D: .
J: TRBJ2-2
V: TRBV4-1
size: .
CDR3: CASSQGTVNTGELFF
DNA: TGCGCCAGCAGCCAAGGAACGGTGAACACCGGGGAGCTGTTTTTT

D: .
J: TRBJ1-1
V: TRBV28
size: .
CDR3: CASGEGGRNTEAFF
DNA: TGTGCCAGCGGTGAAGGGGGTCGGAACACTGAAGCTTTCTTT

D: TRBD2
J: TRBJ2-1
V: TRBV4-2
size: once
CDR3: CASSQDLGTSGGREQFF
DNA: TGTGCCAGCAGCCAAGATCTGGGGACTAGCGGGGGACGTGAGCAGTTCTTC

D: .
J: TRBJ1-1
V: TRBV5-1
size: .
CDR3: CASFPLLSNTEAFF
DNA: TGCGCCAGCTTCCCCCTTCTGTCGAACACTGAAGCTTTCTTT

D: .
J: TRBJ1-5
V: TRBV5-6
size: .
CDR3: CASSSDRNNQPQHF
DNA: TGTGCCAGCAGCTCCGACAGGAATAATCAGCCCCAGCATTTT